The text below deals with one T cell receptor beta chain. This specimen comes from a study of cytomegalovirus exposure and HLA in healthy donors. V lost 7 bases, J lost 4 bases, and 5 bases stayed unmatched. Germline lookup yields CDR1 SGDLS and CDR2 YYNGEE. The CDR3 spans 13 residues. The PCR contained 60 Vbeta and 13 Jbeta primers. Sequenced by immunoSEQ multiplex PCR; TCRdb stores in-frame clones only, minus some. This repertoire includes around 70,000 clones. This TCR was recovered from a man aged 35 to 55 in good health and CMV-seronegative. The gene calls are TRBV9 and TRBJ2-3; TRBD1 agrees at 8 bases. Sequenced material: PBMCs. DNA for the CDR3: TGTGCCAGCGCCACACAGGGGGCAGATACGCAGTATTTT. Encoded protein: CASATQGADTQYF.